One sample yielded the 21 T cell receptor beta chains listed below, sequenced in a study of T cell repertoires in cytomegalovirus infection. These TCRs' antigens remain unknown. MiXCR, applied by TCRdb to the reads, yields one record per CDR3 protein. The table shows just over 450,000 distinct CDR3 sequences, with roughly 43% occurring only once. Sequenced material: cultured PBMCs, taken from culture after CMV antigen stimulation. The receptors here all came from a human donor in good health (CMV status not recorded). Some clones in this sample may be carry-over from other donors' samples.

About this clonotype: An end of the junction differs from the germline gene, which may be a read error. The chain is built from TRBV7-8 and TRBJ2-6, with D possibly matching TRBD1 (7 bases). There are 18 residues in the CDR3. Germline-derived CDR1 and CDR2 are SGHVS and FQNEAQ. The CDR3 coding sequence is TGTGCCAGCAGCTTAGGTTGGAGGGGGCGCTCCGGGGCCATCGTCCTGACTTTC. The encoded protein is CASSLGWRGRSGAIVLTF.

The J gene is TRBJ1-1, the V gene TRBV20-1, with a tentative D call TRBD1 (6 bases). Trimming took off 3 bases at V and 1 base at J, with 12 bases between the two ends. CDR3 size: 14 residues. The germline V gene has CDR1 DFQATT and CDR2 SNEGSKA (reference sequence). The CDR3 loop is CSARGGGGNTEAFF. CDR3 nucleotide sequence: TGCAGTGCTAGGGGGGGAGGGGGGAACACTGAAGCTTTCTTT.

The rearrangement links TRBV11-3 to TRBJ2-5; D ambiguous. The germline CDR1 and CDR2 sequences are SGHNT and YENEEA. This CDR3 region has 14 residues. The V end lost 5 bases, the J end lost 7 bases, and 17 bases lay between the germline ends. The CDR3 DNA is TGTGCCAGCAGCCCAGGCGGCGGAGATCGGACCCAGTACTTC. Protein sequence: CASSPGGGDRTQYF.

This clonotype was seen a few times. The CDR3 spells CASSLAGTDSGANVLTF. The CDR3 DNA reads TGTGCCAGCAGCTTAGCGGGGACAGACTCTGGGGCCAACGTCCTGACTTTC. This chain links TRBV7-2 with TRBJ2-6, with 7 bases that match TRBD1. The CDR3 totals 17 residues. Losses at the gene ends were 0 bases for V and 0 bases for J; bases not matched to a gene: 2. Germline loops: CDR1 SGHTA, CDR2 FQGNSA.

As regards this clonotype: An end of the junction does not agree with germline; a read error may underlie this. The V and J genes are TRBV19 and TRBJ1-5; 10 nucleotides match TRBD1. The CDR3 totals 16 residues. Germline CDR1 reads LNHDA; CDR2 reads SQIVND (reference sequence). CDR3 DNA sequence: TGTGCCAGTATGAGACAGGGGGCTTTCCTCGATCAGCCCAAGCATTTT. Amino acid sequence: CASMRQGAFLDQPKHF.

The chain combines TRBV4-1 with TRBJ2-1; 11 nucleotides agree with TRBD2. The V gene's germline CDR1 is MGHRA and CDR2 YSYEKL. The junction had 6 bases not matched to a gene; V was cut back by 4 bases and J by 7 bases. There are 15 residues in the CDR3. This CDR3 is CASSRVSGGANEQFF. In DNA, the CDR3 is TGCGCCAGCAGCCGGGTTAGCGGGGGGGCTAATGAGCAGTTCTTC.

The V call is TRBV7-2, the J call TRBJ2-3; TRBD2 matches 7 bases. V lost 5 bases, J lost 8 bases, and 10 bases stayed unmatched. CDR1 is SGHTA, CDR2 FQGNSA, per germline. The length of the CDR3 is 14 residues. CDR3 amino acids: CASSPPGLVGTQYF. CDR3 sequence (DNA): TGTGCCAGCAGCCCCCCCGGACTAGTCGGTACGCAGTATTTT.

The V call is TRBV23-1, the J call TRBJ2-7; TRBD1 or TRBD2 may be the D gene (5 bases each). TRBV23-1 is an ORF, and what it does is uncertain. V was trimmed by 7 bases and J by 0 bases, leaving 7 bases between them. The length of the CDR3 is 12 residues. The CDR3 is CASMGVSYEQYF. The DNA for the CDR3 is TGCGCCAGCATGGGGGTCTCCTACGAGCAGTACTTC.

V usage is TRBV20-1 and J usage is TRBJ2-3; D is perhaps TRBD1 (5 bases). This CDR3 is built from 14 residues. Trimming removed 0 bases from V and 2 bases from J, with 9 bases in between. The germline CDR1 and CDR2 sequences are DFQATT and SNEGSKA (reference sequence). The DNA of the CDR3 is TGCAGTGCTAGAGAGGGGCCATCCACAGATACGCAGTATTTT. Its protein product is CSAREGPSTDTQYF.

This clonotype was picked up a small number of times. The chain uses TRBV6-2 or TRBV6-3 and TRBJ2-3; no reliable D call. Germline CDR1 and CDR2: MNHEY and SVGEGT. The germline V and J ends were trimmed by 2 bases and 5 bases, with 14 bases remaining between them. The CDR3 sequence is 15 residues long. The CDR3: CASSYMGRVLDTQYF. DNA for the CDR3: TGTGCCAGCAGTTACATGGGCAGAGTTTTAGATACGCAGTATTTT.

This clonotype was detected only a few times. The chain uses TRBV6-1 and TRBJ2-2; D perhaps matches TRBD1 (6 bases). With 4 bases removed from V and 1 base from J, the gap between germline ends came to 16 bases. CDR3 length: 17 amino acids. The germline CDR1 and CDR2 sequences are MNHNS and SASEGT. DNA of the CDR3: TGTGCCAGCAGTGGGGGGTACGTGGGACAGAACACCGGGGAGCTGTTTTTT. It yields the protein CASSGGYVGQNTGELFF.

The CDR3 DNA reads as TGTGCCAGCAGTTTCACATACCGCGATGAGCAGTTCTTC. The encoded protein is CASSFTYRDEQFF. The V call is TRBV12-3 or TRBV12-4, the J call TRBJ2-1; D not resolved. The CDR3 length is 13 residues. V shed 3 bases and J shed 8 bases, with 11 bases lying between them.

The CDR3 nucleotides read TGTGCCAGCAGTTACAACGACAGGGTCTACAATGAGCAGTTCTTC. Amino acid sequence: CASSYNDRVYNEQFF. The chain is built from TRBV6-2 or TRBV6-3 and TRBJ2-1; 7 bases map to TRBD1. J gave up 3 bases and V 2 bases, and 4 bases lay outside the gene matches. Germline CDR1 and CDR2: MNHEY and SVGEGT. The length of the CDR3 is 15 residues.

This clonotype was seen a handful of times. The V gene is TRBV28, the J gene TRBJ1-1, with no clear D. V was pared by 1 base and J by 0 bases, with 15 bases between. The CDR3 extends over 17 amino acids. Germline values: CDR1 MDHEN, CDR2 SYDVKM. CDR3 protein: CASSLSPGRKMNTEAFF. DNA of the CDR3: TGTGCCAGCAGTTTATCACCCGGCAGGAAAATGAACACTGAAGCTTTCTTT. Full variable domain (outside the CDR3, taken from reference TRBV28 and TRBJ1-1): DVKVTQSSRYLVKRTGEKVFLECVQDMDHENMFWYRQDPGLGLRLIYFSYDVKMKEKGDIPEGYSVSREKKERFSLILESASTNQTSMYLCASSLSPGRKMNTEAFFGQGTRLTVV.

On this clonotype itself: One end of the junction is discordant with germline, which a read error may explain. The rearrangement uses TRBV6-5 and TRBJ2-5; 7 bases agree with TRBD1. CDR3 length: 12 residues. The germline gives CDR1 MNHEY, CDR2 SVGAGI. The CDR3 DNA is TGTGCCAGCAGCCCCTTGACAGGGCGGATGTTCTTC. Protein product: CASSPLTGRMFF.

The rearrangement joins TRBV7-8 to TRBJ2-6; TRBD1 is a possible D gene (5 bases). V was clipped by 5 bases and J by 6 bases, with 14 bases between them. Germline loops: CDR1 SGHVS, CDR2 FQNEAQ. This CDR3 has 15 amino acids. As DNA, the CDR3 is TGTGCCAGCAGCCCGAACAGGTGGCCGGCCAACGTCCTGACTTTC. Translated: CASSPNRWPANVLTF.

This clonotype was recorded a few times. The rearrangement joins TRBV15 to TRBJ2-3, with a tentative D call TRBD2 (6 bases). The V gene lost 5 bases and the J gene lost 2 bases, with 11 bases spanning the gap. Germline V gives CDR1 LNHNV, CDR2 YYDKDF (reference sequence). The CDR3 runs to 14 residues. CDR3 sequence reads: CATSGGRFTDTQYF. Here the CDR3 DNA reads TGTGCCACCAGCGGGGGGAGATTCACAGATACGCAGTATTTT.

This chain joins TRBV7-9 and TRBJ2-5; 9 bases are a match to TRBD1. This CDR3 is built from 15 residues. Looked up from germline, CDR1 is SEHNR and CDR2 is FQNEAQ (reference sequence). The ends lost 3 bases at V and 1 base at J; junction bases unmatched: 3. The CDR3 DNA reads as TGTGCCAGCAGCTTGGGGACAGGGACCCAAGAGACCCAGTACTTC. The encoded protein is CASSLGTGTQETQYF.

The chain couples TRBV7-6 to TRBJ2-3; D is possibly TRBD2 (6 bases). Germline V lookup: CDR1 SGHVS, CDR2 FNYEAQ. V lost 2 bases and J 2 bases, leaving 11 bases between the germline ends. The CDR3 has 15 residues. Here the CDR3 reads CASSLTGLHTDTQYF. DNA for the CDR3: TGTGCCAGCAGCTTAACGGGACTTCACACAGATACGCAGTATTTT.

A few counts support this clonotype. V is TRBV6-6 and J is TRBJ1-6; perhaps TRBD1 as D (5 bases). The CDR3 has 11 amino acids. V was shortened by 8 bases and J by 7 bases, with 6 bases between the two germline ends. Germline CDR1 MNHNY, CDR2 SVGAGI (reference sequence). For the CDR3, the DNA is TGTGCCAGCGGGGCAAATTCACCCCTCCACTTT. The encoded protein is CASGANSPLHF.

DNA of the CDR3: TGCAGCGTTGCCCCAGGGACAGATACGCAGTATTTT. Its translation: CSVAPGTDTQYF. The chain combines TRBV29-1 with TRBJ2-3; possibly TRBD1 for D (5 bases). The CDR3 is made up of 12 amino acids. Germline V gene lookup returns CDR1 SQVTM and CDR2 ANQGSEA. V dropped 4 bases and J dropped 3 bases, with 8 bases sitting between them.